This entry features one T cell receptor (beta chain) sequence. Its antigen remains unidentified. The observed sequence ends 3 residues before the CDR3 terminus, with the missing tail filled in from the germline J gene. This CDR3 comprises 14 residues. Germline V gene data show CDR1 as SEHNR and CDR2 as FQNEAQ (reference sequence). With V trimmed by 1 base and J by 4 bases, 4 bases remained unmatched. Sequencing used immunoSEQ multiplex PCR; TCRdb keeps in-frame clones, though not all of them. The table lists about 25,000 clones, with 3.5% to 4.5% in the top ten. The sample originates from a study of T cells in women clearing cervical HPV infection. Findings and caveats of the study: Controls had more TRBV6-7 (approximately 0.16%) than cases (about 0.11%). Combining TCR richness with V gene abundances gave approximately 0.8 AUC.

Material for sequencing was blood buffy coat. V is TRBV7-9 and J is TRBJ2-7; 7 nucleotides align to TRBD2. This TCR was sampled from a woman between 18 and 75 years old with a cervical HPV16 infection that either progressed to CIN3+ or cleared (not recorded which). The CDR3 here is CASSLGGEGYEQYF. CDR3 bases read: TGTGCCAGCAGCTTAGGCGGGGAGGGATACGAG.